This T cell receptor (beta chain) was sequenced in a study of cytotoxic CD8 clonotypes in ibrutinib-treated CLL. Study observations and caveats: Public clonotypes proved infrequent, and on treatment they shrank or remained steady. Baseline clonality, above age-matched healthy donor levels, tracked circulating CD8+ T-cell counts.

Points on this clone: Its antigen is not identified.

The repertoire was sequenced with immunoSEQ multiplex PCR; TCRdb's copy has only in-frame clones and lacks some. In the table there are 110,000 to 150,000 clones, 60% to 85% of which are singletons. Cryopreserved PBMCs were the source of 1.5 to 2.5 micrograms of genomic DNA, which went to TCR beta libraries. The length of the CDR3 is 14 residues. Germline values: CDR1 MNHEY, CDR2 SMNVEV (reference sequence). V trimming: 5 bases; J trimming: 9 bases; junction bases outside the gene matches: 5. The sequence was obtained from a human donor with chronic lymphocytic leukemia. This sample comprised PBMCs, obtained after 24 months of ibrutinib treatment. V and J are TRBV27 and TRBJ2-1; 12 bases are shared with TRBD2. The CDR3 loop is CASSPTSGGREQFF. DNA for the CDR3: TGTGCCAGCAGTCCGACTAGCGGGGGCCGTGAGCAGTTCTTC.